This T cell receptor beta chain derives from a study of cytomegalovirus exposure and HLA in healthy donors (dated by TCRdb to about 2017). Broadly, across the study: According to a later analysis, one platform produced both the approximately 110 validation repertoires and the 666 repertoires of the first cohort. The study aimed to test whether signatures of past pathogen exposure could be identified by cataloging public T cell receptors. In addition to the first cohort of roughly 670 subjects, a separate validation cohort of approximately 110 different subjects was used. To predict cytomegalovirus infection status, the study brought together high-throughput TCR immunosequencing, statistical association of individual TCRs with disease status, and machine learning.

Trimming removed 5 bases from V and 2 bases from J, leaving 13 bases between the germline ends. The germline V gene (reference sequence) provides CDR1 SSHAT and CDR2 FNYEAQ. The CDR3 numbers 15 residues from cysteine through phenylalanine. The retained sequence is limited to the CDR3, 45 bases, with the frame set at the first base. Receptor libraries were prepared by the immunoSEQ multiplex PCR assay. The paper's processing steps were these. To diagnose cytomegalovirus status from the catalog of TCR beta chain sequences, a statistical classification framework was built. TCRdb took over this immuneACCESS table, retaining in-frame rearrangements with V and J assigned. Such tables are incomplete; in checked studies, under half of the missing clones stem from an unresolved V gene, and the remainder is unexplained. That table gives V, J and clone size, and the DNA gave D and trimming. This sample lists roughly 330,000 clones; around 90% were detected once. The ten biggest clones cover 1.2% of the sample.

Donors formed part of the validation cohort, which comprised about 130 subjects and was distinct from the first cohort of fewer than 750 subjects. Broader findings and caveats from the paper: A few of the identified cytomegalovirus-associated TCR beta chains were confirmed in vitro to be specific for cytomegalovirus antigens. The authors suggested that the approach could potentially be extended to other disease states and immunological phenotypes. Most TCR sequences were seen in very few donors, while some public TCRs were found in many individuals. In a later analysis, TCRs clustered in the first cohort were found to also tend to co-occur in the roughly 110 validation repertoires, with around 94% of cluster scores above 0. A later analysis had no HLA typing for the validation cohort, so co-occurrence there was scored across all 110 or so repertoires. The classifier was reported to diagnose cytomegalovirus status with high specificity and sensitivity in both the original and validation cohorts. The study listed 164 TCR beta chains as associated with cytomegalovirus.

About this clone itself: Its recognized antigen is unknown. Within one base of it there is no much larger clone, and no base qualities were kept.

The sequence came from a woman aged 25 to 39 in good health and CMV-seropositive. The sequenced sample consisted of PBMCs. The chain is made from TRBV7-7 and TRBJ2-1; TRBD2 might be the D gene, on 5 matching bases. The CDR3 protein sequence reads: CASSRGSGPYNEQFF. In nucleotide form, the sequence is TGTGCCAGCAGCCGTGGCAGCGGTCCCTACAATGAGCAGTTCTTC.